This T cell receptor beta chain is drawn from a study of cytomegalovirus exposure and HLA in healthy donors. Study-level findings and limits: Accounts indicate the classifier identified cytomegalovirus status with strong specificity and sensitivity. The study designated roughly 160 TCR beta chains cytomegalovirus-associated.

The CDR3 is 14 amino acids. The V segment lost 4 bases and the J segment 3 bases; nucleotides outside the gene matches: 2. Germline V gene data show CDR1 as MNHNS and CDR2 as SASEGT. This clone was observed a handful of times. Its antigen is unknown. Repertoires were generated with immunoSEQ multiplex PCR, while TCRdb's copy carries only in-frame clones and drops some. In the table there are 150,000 to 250,000 clones, approximately 78% of which are singletons. Specimen: PBMCs. V is TRBV6-1 and J is TRBJ1-3, with TRBD1 identical over 8 bases. The receptor was isolated from a woman in her thirties in good health and CMV-seronegative. CDR3: CASSGTGIGNTIYF. The CDR3 DNA reads TGTGCCAGCAGTGGGACAGGGATTGGAAACACCATATATTTT.